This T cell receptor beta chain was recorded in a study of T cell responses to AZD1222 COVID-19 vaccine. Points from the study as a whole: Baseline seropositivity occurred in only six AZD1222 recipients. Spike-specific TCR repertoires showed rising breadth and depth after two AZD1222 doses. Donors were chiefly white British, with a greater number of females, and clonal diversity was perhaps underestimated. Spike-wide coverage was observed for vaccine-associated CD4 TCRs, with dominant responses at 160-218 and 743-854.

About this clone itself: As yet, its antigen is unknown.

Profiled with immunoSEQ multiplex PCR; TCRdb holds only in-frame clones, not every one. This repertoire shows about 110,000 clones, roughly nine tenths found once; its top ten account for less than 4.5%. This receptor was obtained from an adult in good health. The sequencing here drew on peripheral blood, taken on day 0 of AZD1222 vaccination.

The CDR3 loop is CASSQDLASGSNQPQHF. CDR3 nucleotides: TGCGCCAGCAGCCAAGATCTTGCGAGTGGGAGCAATCAGCCCCAGCATTTT. The J gene is TRBJ1-5, the V gene TRBV4-1; D call uncertain. This CDR3 is 17 amino acids long. Germline loops: CDR1 MGHRA, CDR2 YSYEKL. Trimming pared 0 bases from V and 1 base from J, leaving 13 bases between.